A selection of T cell receptor beta chains follows, all from one sample in a study of blood T cell repertoires in COVID-19. Sequencing used immunoSEQ multiplex PCR; TCRdb keeps in-frame clones, though not all of them. The data show approximately 330,000 clones, 87% seen once. Sequencing was done on a sample of peripheral blood. The receptors come from a man aged 25-40 years with COVID-19, enrolled during active disease. CDR3s include the opening cysteine and the closing phenylalanine or tryptophan. The order of the fields is clone size, J gene, V gene, D gene, CDR3 protein, CDR3 DNA. D genes are given only for firm matches. Clone size is given for some rows only: seen once, a few or many times, or a class if the clone is expanded.

NA,TRBJ2-3,TRBV7-2,NA,CASSLGGPRADTQYF,TGTGCCAGCAGCTTAGGAGGCCCTCGGGCAGATACGCAGTATTTT
NA,TRBJ1-3,TRBV6-5,NA,CASSRTVVSGNTIYF,TGTGCCAGCAGCCGAACAGTGGTCTCTGGAAACACCATATATTTT
NA,TRBJ2-7,TRBV30,TRBD2,CAWTGGGRSYEQYF,TGTGCCTGGACGGGGGGGGGCAGATCCTACGAGCAGTACTTC
NA,TRBJ1-6,TRBV19,TRBD1,CASSIDAGGGDYNSPLHF,TGTGCCAGTAGTATAGACGCAGGGGGCGGTGATTATAATTCACCCCTCCACTTT
NA,TRBJ2-7,TRBV28,NA,CASSLYQGTVGYEQYF,TGTGCCAGCAGTTTATACCAGGGAACGGTTGGCTACGAGCAGTACTTC
NA,TRBJ2-7,TRBV7-2,TRBD2,CASSRFSGRAEYEQYF,TGTGCCAGCAGCCGGTTCAGCGGGAGGGCAGAATACGAGCAGTACTTC
once,TRBJ1-6,TRBV4-1,NA,CASSQDRGSLASPLHF,TGCGCCAGCAGCCAAGATCGAGGCAGCTTGGCATCACCCCTCCACTTT
NA,TRBJ1-1,TRBV29-1,NA,CSVKIQGNTEAFF,TGCAGCGTGAAAATACAGGGGAACACTGAAGCTTTCTTT
NA,TRBJ1-2,TRBV7-2,NA,CASSSQGVGYTF,TGTGCCAGCAGCTCACAGGGCGTTGGCTACACCTTC
NA,TRBJ1-3,TRBV29-1,TRBD1,CSVKTGGRNTIYF,TGCAGCGTTAAGACAGGGGGGCGGAACACCATATATTTT
NA,TRBJ1-1,TRBV18,NA,CASSPMGGQNTEAFF,TGTGCCAGCTCACCAATGGGGGGGCAGAACACTGAAGCTTTCTTT
NA,TRBJ1-2,TRBV14,NA,CASSQVLGPNPLGYTF,TGTGCCAGCAGCCAGGTCCTGGGCCCCAATCCCTTAGGCTACACCTTC
NA,TRBJ2-3,TRBV5-6,TRBD1,CASSYLSLDRGPDTQYF,TGTGCCAGCAGTTACCTTTCTCTGGACAGGGGGCCCGATACGCAGTATTTT
NA,TRBJ2-1,TRBV7-9,NA,CASSLRLGNEQFF,TGTGCCAGCAGCTTAAGGCTAGGCAATGAGCAGTTCTTC
NA,TRBJ1-4,TRBV7-2,NA,CASSFDRFNEKLFF,TGTGCCAGCAGCTTCGACAGGTTTAATGAAAAACTGTTTTTT
NA,TRBJ1-5,TRBV12-3/TRBV12-4,NA,CASSFDRSQPQHF,TGTGCCAGCAGTTTCGACAGGAGTCAGCCCCAGCATTTT
NA,TRBJ1-1,TRBV7-8,TRBD1,CASRPQPGGTEAFF,TGTGCCAGCAGACCCCAACCAGGGGGCACTGAAGCTTTCTTT
NA,TRBJ2-3,TRBV5-6,NA,CASSFDSRSDTQYF,TGTGCCAGCAGCTTTGACAGCCGTTCAGATACGCAGTATTTT
NA,TRBJ2-5,TRBV9,NA,CASSVSREEETQYF,TGTGCCAGCAGCGTAAGCAGGGAAGAAGAGACCCAGTACTTC
NA,TRBJ2-7,TRBV11-2,NA,CASSRQGGEQYF,TGTGCCAGCAGCCGCCAAGGGGGCGAGCAGTACTTC
NA,TRBJ1-6,TRBV7-9,NA,CASSLAQLNSPLHF,TGTGCCAGCAGCTTAGCTCAACTTAATTCACCCCTCCACTTT
NA,TRBJ1-5,TRBV30,NA,CAWSVWSSNQPQHF,TGTGCCTGGAGTGTATGGAGCAGCAATCAGCCCCAGCATTTT
once,TRBJ2-7,TRBV18,NA,CASSPLPISQQYF,TGTGCCAGCTCACCCCTACCCATATCCCAGCAGTACTTC
NA,TRBJ2-1,TRBV6-2/TRBV6-3,TRBD1,CASSYDRDRSYNEQFF,TGTGCCAGCAGTTACGACCGGGACAGATCCTACAATGAGCAGTTCTTC
NA,TRBJ2-1,TRBV5-1,NA,CASSLTGVDEQFF,TGCGCCAGCAGCTTAACCGGGGTCGATGAGCAGTTCTTC
NA,TRBJ1-4,TRBV12-5,NA,CASGLGERYEKLFF,TGTGCTAGTGGTCTAGGGGAACGGTATGAAAAACTGTTTTTT
NA,TRBJ1-5,TRBV18,TRBD1,CASSSSVDRATQPQHF,TGTGCCAGCTCATCATCCGTCGACAGGGCCACTCAGCCCCAGCATTTT
NA,TRBJ1-2,TRBV12-3/TRBV12-4,NA,CASTNWGVGYTF,TGTGCCAGCACCAACTGGGGGGTTGGCTACACCTTC
NA,TRBJ2-3,TRBV7-9,NA,CASNPPGAGDTQYF,TGTGCCAGCAACCCCCCAGGGGCAGGGGATACGCAGTATTTT
NA,TRBJ2-5,TRBV7-8,NA,CASSLERQETQYF,TGTGCCAGCAGCTTAGAGCGGCAGGAGACCCAGTACTTC
NA,TRBJ1-1,TRBV7-8,NA,CASSYSRFTEAFF,TGTGCCAGCAGCTATTCCAGGTTCACTGAAGCTTTCTTT
NA,TRBJ1-2,TRBV29-1,TRBD1,CSVERDRGDYGYTF,TGCAGCGTTGAGCGGGACAGGGGGGATTATGGCTACACCTTC
NA,TRBJ2-5,TRBV5-1,NA,CASSFGMQETQYF,TGCGCCAGCAGTTTCGGGATGCAAGAGACCCAGTACTTC
NA,TRBJ1-1,TRBV15,NA,CATSRPRFRGTEAFF,TGTGCCACCAGCAGACCCCGGTTTAGGGGCACTGAAGCTTTCTTT
NA,TRBJ1-4,TRBV30,NA,CAWSRTRLLGEKLFF,TGTGCCTGGAGTCGGACAAGGCTATTAGGGGAAAAACTGTTTTTT
NA,TRBJ2-1,TRBV29-1,NA,CSVITSNSNEQFF,TGCAGCGTTATCACCTCCAATAGCAATGAGCAGTTCTTC
NA,TRBJ1-1,TRBV6-5,TRBD1,CASSYPQGGNTEAFF,TGTGCCAGCAGTTACCCGCAGGGGGGGAACACTGAAGCTTTCTTT
once,TRBJ1-1,TRBV19,TRBD1,CASSIDMRQGDTEAFF,TGTGCCAGTAGTATAGATATGAGACAGGGAGACACTGAAGCTTTCTTT
NA,TRBJ2-2,TRBV19,TRBD2,CASSIAHSGRAITGELFF,TGTGCCAGTAGTATAGCCCATAGCGGGAGGGCAATCACCGGGGAGCTGTTTTTT
once,TRBJ1-4,TRBV19,TRBD1,CASTNHPFDRVAEKLFF,TGTGCCAGTACCAACCACCCCTTTGACAGGGTGGCGGAAAAACTGTTTTTT
NA,TRBJ1-5,TRBV28,NA,CASSPGQPQHF,TGTGCCAGCAGCCCGGGGCAGCCCCAGCATTTT
NA,TRBJ2-3,TRBV5-1,TRBD1,CASRLVTGVGTDTQYF,TGCGCCAGCAGACTCGTCACAGGGGTGGGCACAGATACGCAGTATTTT
NA,TRBJ2-7,TRBV27,NA,CASSFKTVSYEQYF,TGTGCCAGCAGTTTTAAGACAGTCTCCTACGAGCAGTACTTC
NA,TRBJ1-1,TRBV12-5,NA,CASGWGGTEAFF,TGTGCTAGCGGATGGGGGGGCACTGAAGCTTTCTTT
once,TRBJ1-2,TRBV27,NA,CASSLQGSVGYTF,TGTGCCAGCAGTTTACAGGGGTCCGTTGGCTACACCTTC
NA,TRBJ1-6,TRBV7-2,NA,CASSLVPGDGISPLHF,TGTGCCAGCAGCTTAGTGCCCGGGGATGGGATTTCACCCCTCCACTTT
NA,TRBJ2-4,TRBV7-2,NA,CASSLEVREPKNIQYF,TGTGCCAGCAGCTTAGAGGTCAGGGAACCCAAAAACATTCAGTACTTC
NA,TRBJ2-3,TRBV24-1,NA,CATSDPYTDTQYF,TGTGCCACCAGTGATCCTTACACAGATACGCAGTATTTT
NA,TRBJ1-6,TRBV4-3,NA,CASSQDQRQYNSPLHF,TGCGCCAGCAGCCAAGATCAAAGACAGTATAATTCACCCCTCCACTTT
NA,TRBJ2-1,TRBV7-3,TRBD2,CASSLGGTIPYNEQFF,TGTGCCAGCAGCTTAGGTGGGACTATACCCTACAATGAGCAGTTCTTC
NA,TRBJ1-1,TRBV20-1,NA,CSARVSEAFF,TGCAGTGCTAGAGTCTCTGAAGCTTTCTTT
NA,TRBJ2-3,TRBV13,NA,CASSLLPYTQYF,TGTGCCAGCAGCTTACTCCCGTATACGCAGTATTTT
NA,TRBJ2-7,TRBV6-2/TRBV6-3,NA,CASSDAWRVPSYEQYF,TGTGCCAGCAGCGACGCTTGGCGGGTACCCTCCTACGAGCAGTACTTC
NA,TRBJ2-3,TRBV10-3,TRBD1,CAISEGTGVDTQYF,TGTGCCATCAGTGAGGGGACAGGGGTGGATACGCAGTATTTT
NA,TRBJ1-4,TRBV28,TRBD1,CASSTNRGGNEKLFF,TGTGCCAGCAGTACCAACAGGGGCGGTAATGAAAAACTGTTTTTT